This entry concerns a single T cell receptor (beta chain). This sample is drawn from a study of control samples from healthy donors and cancer patients. The CDR3 has 16 residues. Trimming stripped 6 bases from V and 5 bases from J, with 22 bases between. CDR1 and CDR2 (germline): SGHTA, FQGTGA. The assay was immunoSEQ multiplex PCR, and TCRdb's table has in-frame clones only and misses some. The sample records under 450,000 clones, 75% to 95% being singletons. The V gene is TRBV7-3, the J gene TRBJ2-5; the D gene is possibly TRBD1 (8 bases). Sequenced input: PBMCs. The sequence derives from a man aged 35 to 55 with head and neck cancer. CDR3 in amino acids: CASSQLGQGLTETQYF. CDR3 bases: TGTGCCAGCAGTCAACTAGGACAGGGACTAACGGAGACCCAGTACTTC.